This TCR beta chain comes out of a study of T cell responses to AZD1222 COVID-19 vaccine. A note on this clone: As yet, its antigen is unknown.

Recipients boosted at about 4 weeks or about 12 weeks are pooled. Profiled with immunoSEQ multiplex PCR; TCRdb holds only in-frame clones, not every one. Here the sample spans tens of thousands of clones, 88% being singletons. Findings and limits, study-wide: Unmutated variant regions reportedly attract nearly half of all spike-specific TCRs. Possibly, clonal diversity was underestimated; donors were largely white British and included more females.

Germline lookup yields CDR1 SEHNR and CDR2 FQNEAQ (reference sequence). The CDR3 extends over 13 amino acids. Trimming took 5 bases from V and 10 from J, leaving 14 bases between them. The input for sequencing was peripheral blood, taken 28 days after the second AZD1222 dose. This sequence originates from an adult who received the AZD1222 COVID-19 vaccine. The V and J genes are TRBV7-9 and TRBJ1-4, with D hard to call. The chain's CDR3 is CASSPVWVGKLFF. The CDR3 nucleotides read TGTGCCAGCAGCCCCGTCTGGGTTGGAAAACTGTTTTTT.